The 21 T cell receptor beta chains given below trace back to one sample, sequenced in a study of CD8 T cells in Susac syndrome. RNA, at 0.5 to 1 ug, was reverse transcribed with random hexamers. A single record per CDR3 protein comes from TCRdb applying MiXCR to the immunoSEQ multiplex PCR reads. The sample holds about 150,000 distinct CDR3 sequences; less than 97% are singletons and the top ten take approximately 0.15%. The sequenced sample was CD8+ T cells from PBMCs. All receptors come from a human donor with multiple sclerosis.

This chain connects TRBV5-1 to TRBJ2-1, with TRBD2 matching over 10 bases. The germline V gene encodes CDR1 SGHRS and CDR2 YFSETQ. The CDR3 totals 18 residues. The V segment lost 4 bases and the J segment 4 bases; nucleotides outside the gene matches: 14. The CDR3 loop is CASSLTGISGGRYNEQFF. DNA for the CDR3: TGCGCCAGCAGCCTTACTGGTATTAGCGGGGGGCGATACAATGAGCAGTTCTTC. The variable domain in full, with the rest retrieved from reference TRBV5-1 and TRBJ2-1, is KAGVTQTPRYLIKTRGQQVTLSCSPISGHRSVSWYQQTPGQGLQFLFEYFSETQRNKGNFPGRFSGRQFSNSRSEMNVSTLELGDSALYLCASSLTGISGGRYNEQFFGPGTRLTVL.

The chain couples TRBV3-1 to TRBJ2-6; D tentatively fits TRBD1 or TRBD2 (5 bases each). Germline lookup yields CDR1 LGHDT and CDR2 YNNKEL (reference sequence). V was clipped by 0 bases and J by 0 bases, with 18 bases between them. The CDR3 length is 20 residues. DNA for the CDR3: TGTGCCAGCAGCCAAGATACGTGGGGGTGGGCCCTCTCTGGGGCCAACGTCCTGACTTTC. It specifies CASSQDTWGWALSGANVLTF.

This chain links TRBV29-1 with TRBJ2-5; 8 bases agree with TRBD1. Germline loops: CDR1 SQVTM, CDR2 ANQGSEA. This CDR3 spans 15 amino acids. The V segment lost 5 bases and the J segment 5 bases; nucleotides outside the gene matches: 13. The DNA of the CDR3 is TGCAGCGTTAAACCGGGACAGGAAGACATGGAGACCCAGTACTTC. This sequence encodes CSVKPGQEDMETQYF.

J is TRBJ2-7 and V is TRBV9, with TRBD2 identical over 8 bases. The CDR3 has 13 residues. CDR1 is SGDLS, CDR2 YYNGEE, per germline. The junction had 2 bases not matched to a gene; V was cut back by 0 bases and J by 6 bases. CDR3 sequence reads: CASSVAGGSEQYF. CDR3 in DNA: TGTGCCAGCAGCGTAGCGGGGGGGTCCGAGCAGTACTTC.

The V call is TRBV12-3 or TRBV12-4, the J call TRBJ2-5; TRBD1 is a possible D gene (6 bases). CDR3 length equals 15 residues. Trimming removed 5 bases at V and 7 bases at J, with 20 bases between. DNA for the CDR3: TGTGCCAGCAGTGGGGACAAAAGCCACCATGGGACCCAGTACTTC. Its translation is CASSGDKSHHGTQYF.

In its sample, this clonotype was seen once. This chain connects TRBV20-1 to TRBJ1-4; possibly TRBD1 for D (5 bases). V lost 0 bases and J lost 7, with 15 bases in between. CDR1 DFQATT and CDR2 SNEGSKA come from the germline V gene (reference sequence). The CDR3 runs to 15 residues. The CDR3 reads CSARDQRDRLEKLFF. The CDR3 DNA reads as TGCAGTGCTAGAGATCAAAGGGACCGTCTTGAAAAACTGTTTTTT.

The gene calls are TRBV12-3 or TRBV12-4 and TRBJ2-2; 11 bases agree with TRBD1. There are 14 residues in the CDR3. Unmatched junction bases numbered 7, after V lost 6 bases and J lost 10 bases. CDR3 in DNA: TGTGCCAGCAGGGGGACAGGGGGGCTGGCGGAGCTGTTTTTT. Amino acid sequence: CASRGTGGLAELFF.

The chain recombines TRBV29-1 with TRBJ1-2; possibly TRBD1 for D (6 bases). This CDR3 is 13 amino acids long. The ends were cut back, 3 bases at V and 3 bases at J, with 11 bases in the middle. Per the germline V gene, CDR1 is SQVTM and CDR2 is ANQGSEA. CDR3 sequence: CSVDRGEDYGYTF. The CDR3 DNA reads TGCAGCGTTGACAGGGGCGAAGACTATGGCTACACCTTC.

The table lists this clonotype with a count of one. The CDR3: CATSAGSESTGELFF. CDR3 DNA sequence: TGTGCCACCAGCGCCGGGTCAGAATCCACCGGGGAGCTGTTTTTT. The rearrangement uses TRBV15 and TRBJ2-2; D unresolved. Germline V lookup: CDR1 LNHNV, CDR2 YYDKDF (reference sequence). V was trimmed by 5 bases and J by 4 bases, leaving 14 bases between them. The CDR3 loop spans 15 amino acids.

The rearrangement uses TRBV9 and TRBJ2-7, with a tentative D call TRBD2 (5 bases). CDR3 length: 14 amino acids. CDR1 and CDR2 from the germline V gene are SGDLS and YYNGEE. V shed 6 bases and J shed 3 bases, with 16 bases lying between them. CDR3 sequence reads: CASNPEGSGYEQYF. The CDR3 nucleotides are TGTGCCAGCAACCCCGAGGGTTCGGGCTACGAGCAGTACTTC.

The V gene is TRBV20-1, the J gene TRBJ2-1; D call uncertain. CDR3 length equals 13 residues. The V gene lost 3 bases and the J gene lost 2 bases, with 8 bases spanning the gap. Germline CDR1 and CDR2: DFQATT and SNEGSKA (reference sequence). DNA of the CDR3: TGCAGTGCTAGCTGGTCCCCCTACAATGAGCAGTTCTTC. It yields the protein CSASWSPYNEQFF.

The V and J genes are TRBV9 and TRBJ2-1; either TRBD1 or TRBD2 may supply D (5 bases each). CDR1 is SGDLS, CDR2 YYNGEE, per germline. CDR3 length equals 13 residues. Trimming left V 3 bases short and J 3 bases short, with 7 bases between. In nucleotides, the CDR3 is TGTGCCAGCAGCGGGGACGGCTACAATGAGCAGTTCTTC. It is translated as CASSGDGYNEQFF. The variable domain in full, with the rest retrieved from reference TRBV9 and TRBJ2-1, is DSGVTQTPKHLITATGQRVTLRCSPRSGDLSVYWYQQSLDQGLQFLIQYYNGEERAKGNILERFSAQQFPDLHSELNLSSLELGDSALYFCASSGDGYNEQFFGPGTRLTVL.

The chain joins TRBV13 to TRBJ2-7; D is uncertain. V was pared by 0 bases and J by 7 bases, with 13 bases between. The germline V gene has CDR1 PRHDT and CDR2 FYEKMQ (reference sequence). The CDR3 covers 14 residues. The CDR3 DNA sequence: TGTGCCAGCAGCTTAGGTGGTTCCGCGCGGGAGCAGTACGTC. Protein sequence: CASSLGGSAREQYV.

The chain employs TRBV19 and TRBJ2-4; D is undetermined. The CDR3 covers 13 residues. The germline CDR1 and CDR2 sequences are LNHDA and SQIVND (reference sequence). Trimming pared 6 bases from V and 8 bases from J, leaving 14 bases between. CDR3 DNA: TGTGCCAGTAGCTCTTTGGATCGGGACATTCAGTACTTC. Translating it yields CASSSLDRDIQYF.

This chain uses TRBV11-3 with TRBJ2-1; 8 nucleotides align to TRBD1. Germline CDR1 and CDR2: SGHNT and YENEEA. Trimming cost V 5 bases and J 9 bases; bases outside gene matches: 6. The CDR3 is made up of 13 amino acids. CDR3 loop: CASSTGGIGEQFF. DNA of the CDR3: TGTGCCAGCAGCACAGGGGGAATTGGTGAGCAGTTCTTC.

The gene calls are TRBV9 and TRBJ2-5; 11 nucleotides line up with TRBD2. Germline CDR1 SGDLS, CDR2 YYNGEE. The CDR3 extends over 15 amino acids. The ends lost 3 bases at V and 4 bases at J; junction bases unmatched: 5. The CDR3 sequence: CASSATGTSGETQYF. The DNA of the CDR3 is TGTGCCAGCAGCGCCACCGGGACTAGCGGAGAGACCCAGTACTTC.

The CDR3 sequence: CASSQAAAGPRTEAFF. The CDR3 DNA reads TGTGCCAGCAGCCAAGCGGCCGCCGGGCCTAGGACTGAAGCTTTCTTT. The chain links TRBV3-1 to TRBJ1-1, with D hard to call. Germline CDR1 reads LGHDT; CDR2 reads YNNKEL (reference sequence). V was shortened by 1 base and J by 5 bases, with 17 bases between the two germline ends. The length of the CDR3 is 16 residues.

In this sample, this clonotype turned up once. In DNA form, the CDR3 reads TGTGCCAGCAGCGCAGGTTGGGGGCGCGGGACAGGGCCCAGAGGGGGTGAAGCTTTCTTT. It encodes CASSAGWGRGTGPRGGEAFF. V and J are TRBV9 and TRBJ1-1; TRBD1 agrees at 9 bases. The CDR3 loop spans 20 amino acids. The germline CDR1 and CDR2 sequences are SGDLS and YYNGEE. J gave up 7 bases and V 3 bases, and 25 bases lay outside the gene matches.

The gene calls are TRBV20-1 and TRBJ2-7; TRBD1 matches at 7 bases. The CDR3 sequence is 12 residues long. Germline values: CDR1 DFQATT, CDR2 SNEGSKA (reference sequence). The trim removed 3 bases at V and 7 bases at J, leaving 6 bases unmatched. CDR3 amino acids: CSARTGPFEQYV. CDR3 coding DNA: TGCAGTGCTAGGACAGGGCCCTTTGAGCAGTACGTC.

This clonotype has only one observation. The chain employs TRBV6-1 and TRBJ2-5; TRBD2 matches 8 bases. Germline lookup yields CDR1 MNHNS and CDR2 SASEGT. V lost 2 bases and J lost 4; bases outside the gene matches: 12. The CDR3 runs to 17 residues. CDR3 sequence reads: CASSEHGAKRGSETQYF. The CDR3 DNA is TGTGCCAGCAGTGAACACGGCGCCAAGCGGGGGTCAGAGACCCAGTACTTC.

This clonotype was detected once. V is TRBV27 and J is TRBJ1-2; unclear D gene. The germline V and J ends were trimmed by 5 bases and 4 bases, with 14 bases remaining between them. CDR1 and CDR2 (germline): MNHEY, SMNVEV (reference sequence). The CDR3 length is 14 residues. The CDR3 sequence is CASSPLTRLYGYTF. The CDR3 nucleotides read TGTGCCAGCAGTCCCCTGACTCGCCTCTATGGCTACACCTTC.